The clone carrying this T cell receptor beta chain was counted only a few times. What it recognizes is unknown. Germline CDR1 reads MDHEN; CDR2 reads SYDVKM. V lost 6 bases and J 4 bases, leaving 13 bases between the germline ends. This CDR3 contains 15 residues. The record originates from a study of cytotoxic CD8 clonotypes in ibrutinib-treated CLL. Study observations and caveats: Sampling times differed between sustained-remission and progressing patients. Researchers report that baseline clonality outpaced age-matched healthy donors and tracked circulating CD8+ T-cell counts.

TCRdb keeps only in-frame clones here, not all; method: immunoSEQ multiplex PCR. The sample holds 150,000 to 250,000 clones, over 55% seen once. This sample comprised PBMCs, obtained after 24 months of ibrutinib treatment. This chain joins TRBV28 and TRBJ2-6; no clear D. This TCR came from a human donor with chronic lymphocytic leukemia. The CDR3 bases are TGTGCCAGCAGCCTCGACATGCTCGGGGCCAACGTCCTGACTTTC. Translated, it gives CASSLDMLGANVLTF.